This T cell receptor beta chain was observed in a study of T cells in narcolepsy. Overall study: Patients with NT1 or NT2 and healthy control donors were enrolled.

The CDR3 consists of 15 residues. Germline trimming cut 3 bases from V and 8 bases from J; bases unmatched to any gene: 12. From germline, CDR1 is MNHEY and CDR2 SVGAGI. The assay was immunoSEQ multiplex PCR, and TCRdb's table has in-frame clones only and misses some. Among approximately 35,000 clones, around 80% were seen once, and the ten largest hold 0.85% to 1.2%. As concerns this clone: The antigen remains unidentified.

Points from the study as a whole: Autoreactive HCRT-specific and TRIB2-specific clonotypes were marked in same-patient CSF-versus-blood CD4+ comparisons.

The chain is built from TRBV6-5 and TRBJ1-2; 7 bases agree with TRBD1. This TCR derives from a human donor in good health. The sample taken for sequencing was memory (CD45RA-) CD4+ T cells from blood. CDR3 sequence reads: CASSYDRDSIWGYTF. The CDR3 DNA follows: TGTGCCAGCAGTTATGACAGGGATAGCATTTGGGGCTACACCTTC.